A single sample gave rise to the 29 T cell receptor beta chains below, sequenced in a study of T cell responses to AZD1222 COVID-19 vaccine. The assay was immunoSEQ multiplex PCR, and TCRdb's table has in-frame clones only and misses some. The data hold approximately 110,000 clones, with roughly 90% observed a single time. The sequencing here drew on peripheral blood, taken on day 0 of AZD1222 vaccination. The receptor set was obtained from an adult in good health.

The gene calls are TRBV5-1 and TRBJ2-1, with D possibly being TRBD2 (5 bases). In germline, CDR1 is SGHRS, CDR2 YFSETQ. CDR3 length equals 15 residues. V lost 0 bases to trimming and J lost 10 bases, with 17 bases between them. The CDR3 nucleotides are TGCGCCAGCAGCTTGGCGCCCGCGAGGGATCGGGAGCAGTTCTTC. Translated, it gives CASSLAPARDREQFF.

The chain links TRBV7-9 to TRBJ2-7; D gene ambiguous. The length of the CDR3 is 12 residues. V was clipped by 4 bases and J by 3 bases, with 7 bases between them. Germline values: CDR1 SEHNR, CDR2 FQNEAQ (reference sequence). The CDR3 nucleotides read TGTGCCAGCAGCTCTGACGACTACGAGCAGTACTTC. It is translated as CASSSDDYEQYF.

The rearrangement uses TRBV4-3 and TRBJ2-1; 8 nucleotides line up with TRBD1. The length of the CDR3 is 16 residues. Germline assignment: CDR1 LGHNA and CDR2 YSLEER. V lost 3 bases, J lost 7 bases, and 11 bases stayed unmatched. The CDR3 region has the DNA TGCGCCAGCAGCCAGCAGCGAGGACAGGGCTGGAATGAGCAGTTCTTC. It translates to CASSQQRGQGWNEQFF.

V and J are TRBV19 and TRBJ1-5, with D hard to call. Looked up from germline, CDR1 is LNHDA and CDR2 is SQIVND (reference sequence). This CDR3 comprises 14 residues. Trimming shortened V by 5 bases and J by 2 bases, and 10 bases separated the two germline ends. In nucleotides, the CDR3 is TGTGCCAGTAGTCCGCCGTACGGCAATCAGCCCCAGCATTTT. Protein: CASSPPYGNQPQHF.

In this sample, this clone turned up a few times. The chain uses TRBV27 and TRBJ1-2, with a weak D call TRBD1 (5 bases). Between the trimmed V and J ends, which lost 8 bases and 0 bases, there was a span of 10 bases. CDR1 is MNHEY, CDR2 SMNVEV, per germline (reference sequence). The length of the CDR3 is 13 residues. CDR3 sequence: CASRGDTNYGYTF. The CDR3, as DNA: TGTGCCAGCCGAGGGGATACTAACTATGGCTACACCTTC.

The J gene is TRBJ1-3, the V gene TRBV6-2 or TRBV6-3; D is uncertain. The CDR3 covers 15 residues. CDR1 and CDR2 (germline): MNHEY, SVGEGT. V was cut by 2 bases and J by 4 bases, with 12 bases left in between. The CDR3 DNA is TGTGCCAGCAGTTACGGGTCGGAGGGCGGAAACACCATATATTTT. This translates into CASSYGSEGGNTIYF.

This clone has a handful of counts. The chain combines TRBV28 with TRBJ2-7; tentatively, D is TRBD2 (6 bases). The CDR3 length is 15 residues. CDR1 and CDR2 from the germline V gene are MDHEN and SYDVKM. Trimming took off 5 bases at V and 0 bases at J, with 14 bases between the two ends. CDR3 loop: CASSLRDLSSYEQYF. CDR3 nucleotides: TGTGCCAGCAGTCTCCGGGACTTGAGCTCCTACGAGCAGTACTTC.

V usage is TRBV19 and J usage is TRBJ2-5; TRBD2 might be the D (6 bases). The CDR3 consists of 14 residues. Trimming shortened V by 4 bases and J by 2 bases, and 11 bases separated the two germline ends. CDR1 is LNHDA and CDR2 is SQIVND in the germline V gene (reference sequence). CDR3 sequence: CASSNPGLQETQYF. As DNA, the CDR3 is TGTGCCAGTAGTAATCCGGGACTTCAAGAGACCCAGTACTTC.

The V and J genes are TRBV13 and TRBJ2-2; D remains ambiguous. This CDR3 is 11 amino acids long. Deletions cut 6 bases from V and 5 bases from J, with 4 bases between. Per the germline V gene, CDR1 is PRHDT and CDR2 is FYEKMQ (reference sequence). CDR3: CASRATGELFF. The CDR3 DNA follows: TGTGCCAGCAGAGCTACCGGGGAGCTGTTTTTT.

The rearrangement links TRBV6-2 or TRBV6-3 to TRBJ1-5; D remains unclear. CDR1 and CDR2 from the germline V gene are MNHEY and SVGEGT. CDR3 length: 15 residues. The ends were cut back, 6 bases at V and 7 bases at J, with 19 bases in the middle. The CDR3 protein is CASSTRESIFQPQHF. CDR3 in DNA: TGTGCCAGCAGCACCCGGGAATCTATATTCCAGCCCCAGCATTTT.

About this clone: Other DNA sequences in this specimen translate into the identical CDR3. The V and J genes are TRBV24-1 and TRBJ1-5, with 10 bases aligning to TRBD1. The CDR3 has 15 amino acids. CDR1 KGHDR and CDR2 SFDVKD come from the germline V gene. Germline trimming cut 3 bases from V and 4 bases from J; bases unmatched to any gene: 2. The CDR3: CATSDRTGGNQPQHF. The DNA for the CDR3 is TGTGCCACCAGTGATAGGACAGGGGGGAATCAGCCCCAGCATTTT.

This chain uses TRBV4-3 with TRBJ2-7, with D possibly being TRBD2 (5 bases). CDR3 length: 15 residues. V gave up 0 bases and J gave up 2 bases, with 11 bases separating them. Germline V gene lookup returns CDR1 LGHNA and CDR2 YSLEER. CDR3 loop: CASSQDRGWTYEQYF. For the CDR3, the DNA is TGCGCCAGCAGCCAAGATCGGGGATGGACCTACGAGCAGTACTTC.

In nucleotides, the CDR3 is TGTGCCAGCAGCTCACGACCGGTCTCCGGAAACACCATATATTTT. It yields the protein CASSSRPVSGNTIYF. The genes are TRBV9 and TRBJ1-3, with D hard to call. The V gene lost 4 bases and the J gene lost 4 bases, with 15 bases spanning the gap. Germline V gene data show CDR1 as SGDLS and CDR2 as YYNGEE. The CDR3 is 15 amino acids.

The CDR3 sequence: CASSKNTGYLFF. The CDR3 DNA reads TGCGCCAGCAGCAAAAATACGGGCTACCTCTTTTTT. This chain joins TRBV10-2 and TRBJ1-4; no reliable D call. CDR1 and CDR2 (germline): WSHSY, SAAADI. V lost 6 bases and J 17 bases, leaving 19 bases between the germline ends. The CDR3 has 12 residues.

This clone was counted a single time. A junction boundary mismatches the germline segment, possibly from a read error. Other DNA sequences in this sample translate to the same CDR3. The genes are TRBV19 and TRBJ1-1, with D perhaps matching TRBD1 (5 bases). This CDR3 is built from 13 residues. CDR1 and CDR2 (germline): LNHDA, SQIVND (reference sequence). CDR3 coding DNA: TGCGCCAGTAGTAGCCCTGGGGCCACTGAAGCTTTCTTT. This encodes CASSSPGATEAFF.

The rearrangement uses TRBV27 and TRBJ1-6; possible D gene TRBD1, 5 bases. Looked up from germline, CDR1 is MNHEY and CDR2 is SMNVEV (reference sequence). V was pared by 11 bases and J by 10 bases, with 15 bases between. This CDR3 is built from 12 residues. CDR3 bases: TGTGCCTGCCAGGCAGGGAACTCACCCCTCCACTTT. It specifies CACQAGNSPLHF.

The chain links TRBV6-5 to TRBJ1-6; D possibly corresponds to TRBD1 (5 bases). The CDR3 sequence is 15 residues long. V shed 5 bases and J shed 9 bases, with 17 bases lying between them. The V gene's germline CDR1 is MNHEY and CDR2 SVGAGI. The CDR3 DNA follows: TGTGCCAGCAGTCCACCGGGACGGGTCGGTTCACCCCTCCACTTT. Protein sequence: CASSPPGRVGSPLHF.

This chain connects TRBV10-3 to TRBJ1-2; the D gene is possibly TRBD1 (5 bases). Germline V gene data show CDR1 as ENHRY and CDR2 as SYGVKD. The CDR3 consists of 15 residues. Trimming took 3 bases from V and 0 from J, leaving 11 bases between them. The CDR3 nucleotides are TGTGCCATCAGTGAAGGGGCAGCCTCTAACTATGGCTACACCTTC. This codes for CAISEGAASNYGYTF.

The chain is built from TRBV6-1 and TRBJ1-1, with 7 bases lining up with TRBD1. After removal of 2 bases from V and 10 bases from J, the junction contained 4 bases not matched to a gene. CDR1 is MNHNS and CDR2 is SASEGT in the germline V gene. The length of the CDR3 is 12 residues. CDR3 protein: CASSEMTGRAFF. CDR3 DNA sequence: TGTGCCAGCAGTGAAATGACAGGGAGAGCTTTCTTT.

This rearrangement joins TRBV28 to TRBJ1-6; 7 positions match TRBD1. V was pared by 2 bases and J by 2 bases, with 3 bases of the junction left unmatched. CDR1 MDHEN and CDR2 SYDVKM come from the germline V gene. This CDR3 has 16 residues. CDR3 loop: CASSLDRAPYNSPLHF. CDR3 nucleotides: TGTGCCAGCAGTTTAGACAGGGCGCCCTATAATTCACCCCTCCACTTT.

The sample holds one count of this clone. V is TRBV5-1 and J is TRBJ1-5, with D perhaps matching TRBD1 (6 bases). Germline CDR1 SGHRS, CDR2 YFSETQ. The CDR3 loop spans 14 amino acids. V gave up 1 base and J gave up 2 bases, with 7 bases separating them. The DNA for the CDR3 is TGCGCCAGCAGCTTGTCAGGGGGCAATCAGCCCCAGCATTTT. Its translation: CASSLSGGNQPQHF.

The chain is built from TRBV6-4 and TRBJ2-1; D possibly corresponds to TRBD2 (6 bases). Per germline, CDR1 MRHNA and CDR2 SNTAGT. Trimming removed 0 bases from V and 0 bases from J, with 9 bases in between. The length of the CDR3 is 16 residues. CDR3: CASSDSAGSSYNEQFF. CDR3 coding DNA: TGTGCCAGCAGTGACTCTGCGGGGAGCTCCTACAATGAGCAGTTCTTC.

This clone has just one count. This chain uses TRBV4-1 with TRBJ2-7; D is possibly TRBD1 (6 bases). This CDR3 is 13 amino acids long. Germline lookup yields CDR1 MGHRA and CDR2 YSYEKL. Trimming took 5 bases from V and 0 from J, leaving 8 bases between them. CDR3 DNA: TGCGCCAGCAGCGACAGGTCCTCCTACGAGCAGTACTTC. It specifies CASSDRSSYEQYF.

V is TRBV28 and J is TRBJ1-4; perhaps TRBD1 as D (6 bases). Germline V lookup: CDR1 MDHEN, CDR2 SYDVKM. The CDR3 spans 14 residues. Trimming removed 4 bases from V and 6 bases from J, with 12 bases in between. The CDR3 is CASSSGTSDEKLFF. Written as DNA, the CDR3 is TGTGCCAGCAGTTCCGGGACAAGTGATGAAAAACTGTTTTTT.

This clone was seen only once. The chain is built from TRBV7-8 and TRBJ1-3; no definite D call. V shed 3 bases and J shed 0 bases, with 9 bases lying between them. The CDR3 totals 15 residues. Germline CDR1 and CDR2: SGHVS and FQNEAQ. CDR3 sequence: CASSFPPGSGNTIYF. CDR3 nucleotide sequence: TGTGCCAGCAGCTTCCCTCCCGGCTCTGGAAACACCATATATTTT.

This clone was observed a few times. The chain recombines TRBV9 with TRBJ1-1; a possible D gene is TRBD1 (5 bases). The germline V gene has CDR1 SGDLS and CDR2 YYNGEE. The ends were cut back, 2 bases at V and 0 bases at J, with 11 bases in the middle. This CDR3 contains 15 residues. CDR3 residues: CASSVDSRMNTEAFF. Written as DNA, the CDR3 is TGTGCCAGCAGCGTTGACAGCCGTATGAACACTGAAGCTTTCTTT.

The chain combines TRBV7-8 with TRBJ1-5; TRBD1 matches 9 bases. Germline CDR1 SGHVS, CDR2 FQNEAQ. Trimming took 5 bases from V and 6 from J; bases not matched to a gene: 2. The CDR3 consists of 13 residues. CDR3 amino acids: CASSPDRGQPQHF. The CDR3 DNA is TGTGCCAGCAGCCCGGACAGGGGTCAGCCCCAGCATTTT.

The rearrangement links TRBV5-4 to TRBJ1-2, with D possibly being TRBD1 (6 bases). CDR1 and CDR2 from the germline V gene are SGHNT and YYREEE (reference sequence). The CDR3 runs to 15 residues. V was clipped by 0 bases and J by 7 bases, with 16 bases between them. CDR3 residues: CASSLVGGRPGGYTF. The CDR3 region has the DNA TGTGCCAGCAGCTTGGTCGGGGGGCGCCCCGGTGGCTACACCTTC.

The chain uses TRBV18 and TRBJ1-2, with 8 bases fitting TRBD1. The V gene's germline CDR1 is KGHSH and CDR2 LQKENI. There are 17 residues in the CDR3. Trimming cost V 3 bases and J 4 bases; bases outside gene matches: 13. The CDR3 nucleotides read TGTGCCAGCTCACCCGGACAGGGTGGTAGAACGTTCTATGGCTACACCTTC. Translated, it gives CASSPGQGGRTFYGYTF.